The TCR beta chain described here comes from a study of blood T cell repertoires in COVID-19. Looking at the study overall: The samples span acute and convalescent COVID-19 from the United States, Italy and Spain. PBMCs, B-cell-depleted T cells, or T cells provided the cDNA or gDNA that made up the material.

Study processing details: Amplification of reference gene primers was used by the study to estimate nucleated cell counts. Only in-frame clones appear in the TCRdb table, and some are missing; sequencing was by immunoSEQ multiplex PCR. Clone size and the V and J calls come from that table; the DNA yielded D and trimming. The data show some 13,000 clones, with roughly nine tenths seen just once and approximately 2.9% held by the top ten. Per germline, CDR1 MNHEY and CDR2 SVGEGT. V shed 6 bases and J 0 bases; nucleotides not matched to a gene: 5. This CDR3 is 15 amino acids long. The sequence was collected from a human donor in a cohort sampled during active COVID-19. Sequenced input: peripheral blood. The chain carries TRBV6-2 or TRBV6-3 and TRBJ2-3, with 8 bases aligning to TRBD2. The CDR3 loop is CASSPGTRSTDTQYF. In DNA form, the CDR3 reads TGTGCCAGCAGCCCCGGGACTAGAAGCACAGATACGCAGTATTTT.